Listed below are T cell receptor beta chains from one sample, sequenced in a study of identical twins. TCRdb used MiXCR to reprocess the 5' RACE reads, holding one entry per CDR3 protein. The sample lists more than 600,000 distinct CDR3 sequences, about 20% occurring once. This same sample was also taken into another study, of T cells expressing NK-cell markers.

Sequencing used PBMCs. The receptors here all came from a woman between 18 and 29 years old in good health. CDR3s include the opening cysteine and the closing phenylalanine or tryptophan. Fields, in order: V gene, D gene, J gene, CDR3 protein. D genes are given only for firm matches.

TRBV20-1,-,TRBJ1-6,CSASQGLASNSPLHF
TRBV4-2,-,TRBJ2-3,CAGGHGDTQYF
TRBV27,-,TRBJ2-7,CASSLLRADEQYF
TRBV7-2,TRBD2,TRBJ2-7,CASSLAGAGIYEQYF
TRBV12-3/TRBV12-4,-,TRBJ2-7,CASHPGQDYEQYF
TRBV6-5,TRBD2,TRBJ2-2,CASSSPSGTGELFF
TRBV13,TRBD1,TRBJ2-3,CASSRRGYTDTQYF
TRBV20-1,-,TRBJ1-2,CSAREGRQNYGYTF
TRBV6-1,-,TRBJ2-2,CASRDNRRVFF
TRBV15,-,TRBJ2-1,CATTRFAYNEQFF
TRBV6-5,-,TRBJ2-6,CASSYPGVNGANVLTF
TRBV4-1,-,TRBJ1-2,CASSQTRGVGYTF
TRBV30,-,TRBJ2-1,CAWSGGTSFSYNEQFF
TRBV5-1,-,TRBJ2-1,CASSPTDGSNEQFF
TRBV11-2,-,TRBJ2-2,CASSFYTTATGELFF
TRBV5-1,-,TRBJ1-1,CASSFRQGRTEAFF
TRBV5-1,-,TRBJ2-5,CASSLPQDTGTQYF
TRBV12-3/TRBV12-4,TRBD2,TRBJ2-3,CASLGGRLARRHTQYF
TRBV7-9,-,TRBJ2-2,CASSPFYRELFF
TRBV12-3/TRBV12-4,-,TRBJ2-1,CASMPSYSYNEQFF
TRBV2,TRBD1,TRBJ2-1,CASTREQGFYNEQFF
TRBV7-9,-,TRBJ2-1,CASSLVPFNEQFF
TRBV20-1,-,TRBJ1-2,CSAPDTRLGYTF
TRBV14,TRBD1,TRBJ2-1,CASNRVQGARNEQFF
TRBV27,-,TRBJ2-3,CASSPYLTGYTDTQYF
TRBV5-1,-,TRBJ2-1,CASSLGTYNEEQFF
TRBV30,TRBD1,TRBJ1-2,CAWAGTGIYYGYTF
TRBV12-3/TRBV12-4,-,TRBJ2-7,CASSPRLISSYEQYF
TRBV29-1,TRBD1,TRBJ1-2,CSVDPGGRFYGYTF
TRBV6-6,-,TRBJ2-5,CASSYDSYETQYF
TRBV2,-,TRBJ2-5,CASSGFEPQAMETQYF
TRBV20-1,TRBD1,TRBJ1-2,CSARDRDRAYGYTF
TRBV11-1,-,TRBJ2-3,CASSSLATFGASPDTQYF
TRBV7-3,TRBD2,TRBJ2-5,CASSPGVIAGGNLQETQYF
TRBV5-1,TRBD1,TRBJ2-1,CASSLGTGGLQSEQFF
TRBV2,-,TRBJ1-1,CASSAQVWHTEAFF
TRBV7-6,-,TRBJ1-6,CASSPRVALRSSYNSPLHF
TRBV6-1,-,TRBJ1-1,CASSEVGAGRTEAFF
TRBV20-1,-,TRBJ2-1,CSARRRGNEQFF
TRBV2,-,TRBJ2-6,CASSEYGSGANVLTF
TRBV30,-,TRBJ2-1,CAWAQGYNEQFF
TRBV6-2/TRBV6-3,-,TRBJ1-2,CASSYRGRTANYGYTF
TRBV4-3,-,TRBJ2-3,CASSQLPGETDTQYF
TRBV7-8,-,TRBJ1-5,CASSPDSYDQPQHF
TRBV7-9,TRBD1,TRBJ2-3,CASSLGQGRADTQYF
TRBV5-1,TRBD1,TRBJ2-2,CASSSGTENTGELFF
TRBV20-1,TRBD1,TRBJ1-1,CSADGQGTEAFF
TRBV9,TRBD1,TRBJ2-5,CASSAGATGVRETQYF
TRBV5-1,TRBD1,TRBJ1-2,CASSFDRRTGQETNYGYTF
TRBV6-1,TRBD2,TRBJ2-5,CASQTSGSGTQYF
TRBV7-2,-,TRBJ2-1,CATTVSSYNEQFF
TRBV6-1,-,TRBJ1-5,CASSLASGNQPQHF
TRBV10-3,TRBD1,TRBJ1-2,CATGGTGIYGYTF
TRBV27,-,TRBJ2-7,CASRRSGGIIEQYF
TRBV5-1,TRBD2,TRBJ2-3,CASSLAVAGAGDTQYF
TRBV20-1,-,TRBJ2-1,CSAPERTGYNEQFF
TRBV7-2,-,TRBJ2-7,CASTLIGTFYEQYF
TRBV20-1,-,TRBJ2-3,CSGGSTDTQYF
TRBV7-9,-,TRBJ1-2,CASRPTWGDGYTF
TRBV7-2,-,TRBJ1-2,CASSAGEGRPDYGYTF